These T cell receptor beta chains were read from a single sample in a study of OX40 agonist ivuxolimab in advanced cancers. Clones were read by immunoSEQ multiplex PCR, and TCRdb kept only the in-frame ones, dropping some. The table records tens of thousands of clones, 92% of them present only once. The sample consisted of CD4+ or CD8+ T cells sorted from blood, taken in a trial of the OX40 agonist ivuxolimab. All receptors come from an adult with an advanced solid tumor such as melanoma, head and neck, liver or kidney cancer. CDR3s include the opening cysteine and the closing phenylalanine or tryptophan. The D gene is left open where the match is weak.

V: TRBV29-1; J: TRBJ2-5; D: .; DNA: TGCAGCGTTGTAGGGGGGGGGCAAGAGACCCAGTACTTC; CDR3: CSVVGGGQETQYF
V: TRBV5-4; J: TRBJ2-5; D: .; DNA: TGTGCCAGCAGCCAAGGCCGGGTCACGCGGGGAGAGACCCAGTACTTC; CDR3: CASSQGRVTRGETQYF
V: TRBV11-2; J: TRBJ1-1; D: TRBD1; DNA: TGTGCCAGCAGCTTAGAGACAGGGTCGTTCACTGAAGCTTTCTTT; CDR3: CASSLETGSFTEAFF
V: TRBV6-1; J: TRBJ2-7; D: TRBD2; DNA: TGTGCCAGCAGCCTTAGCGGGAGAAGTTCCTACGAGCAGTACTTC; CDR3: CASSLSGRSSYEQYF
V: TRBV19; J: TRBJ2-2; D: TRBD2; DNA: TGTGCCAGTAGTATCAGGGGACTAGTTTGGGCCGGGGAGCTGTTTTTT; CDR3: CASSIRGLVWAGELFF
V: TRBV18; J: TRBJ2-1; D: .; DNA: TGTGCCAGCTCACCCCGGGTAGGCCCTATTAGAGATGAGCAGTTCTTC; CDR3: CASSPRVGPIRDEQFF
V: TRBV5-1; J: TRBJ2-7; D: .; DNA: TGCGCCAGCAGCTTGGGGGTTGGGGCAGGGGTTCCAGGAGAGCAGTACTTC; CDR3: CASSLGVGAGVPGEQYF
V: TRBV6-1; J: TRBJ2-1; D: .; DNA: TGTGCCAGCAGCGCTGATTACAATGAGCAGTTCTTC; CDR3: CASSADYNEQFF
V: TRBV9; J: TRBJ2-7; D: .; DNA: TGTGCCAGCAGCGAGCGAGCGGGCACCGACTACGAGCAGTACTTC; CDR3: CASSERAGTDYEQYF
V: TRBV11-2; J: TRBJ2-1; D: .; DNA: TGTGCCAGCAGCTTAGTGGGGGGCGGGATGTCCAATGAGCAGTTCTTC; CDR3: CASSLVGGGMSNEQFF